A single sample gave rise to the 19 T cell receptor beta chains below, sequenced in a study of blood T cells in healthy people across ages (dated by TCRdb to between 2014 and 2016). The method was 5' RACE. The second PCR ran for about 7 to 11 cycles and used a J-beta primer mix along with a sample-barcoded 5' primer. TCRdb applied fastp at Q25 and MiXCR to the public reads, then kept only in-frame beta chains. Rows with a matching CDR3 protein are joined into one entry that keeps the most common DNA and genes. The table for this sample lists some 1,800,000 distinct CDR3 sequences; approximately 39% of them were counted only once. The ten largest clones represent around 23% of the sample. The source material was blood. All receptors come from a human donor in good health.

V usage is TRBV6-2 or TRBV6-3 and J usage is TRBJ2-3; D unresolved. V lost 0 bases and J 6 bases, leaving 22 bases between the germline ends. Germline assignment: CDR1 MNHEY and CDR2 SVGEGT. This CDR3 is 18 amino acids long. This CDR3 reads CASSYSIWSGYYADTQYF. The CDR3 nucleotides are TGTGCCAGCAGTTACTCGATCTGGTCAGGTTACTATGCGGATACGCAGTATTTT.

This clonotype came up a few times. V gene TRBV20-1 combines with J gene TRBJ2-1; 12 nucleotides match TRBD2. The length of the CDR3 is 13 residues. V dropped 5 bases and J dropped 10; count of bases not matched to a gene: 6. Looked up from germline, CDR1 is DFQATT and CDR2 is SNEGSKA (reference sequence). CDR3 in amino acids: CSAQTSGGLEQFF. DNA for the CDR3: TGCAGTGCTCAGACTAGCGGGGGTTTGGAGCAGTTCTTC.

This chain joins TRBV2 and TRBJ2-1, with D hard to call. V was cut by 7 bases and J by 6 bases, with 13 bases left in between. This CDR3 contains 13 residues. The germline V gene has CDR1 SNHLY and CDR2 FYNNEI. The CDR3 spells CASIGPVPNEQFF. CDR3 coding DNA: TGTGCCAGCATCGGTCCAGTCCCCAATGAGCAGTTCTTC.

The chain uses TRBV6-8 and TRBJ2-5, with D possibly called TRBD1 or TRBD2 (5 bases each). This CDR3 is built from 14 residues. Germline V gives CDR1 MNHGY, CDR2 SAAAGT. V lost 7 bases and J lost 2, with 14 bases in between. The CDR3 protein is CASTPRWGQETQYF. For the CDR3, the DNA is TGTGCCAGCACCCCCCGCTGGGGGCAAGAGACCCAGTACTTC.

This clonotype was detected only a few times. This chain joins TRBV7-9 and TRBJ2-7, with D hard to call. The CDR3 runs to 14 residues. The V and J ends lost 1 base and 2 bases respectively, with 9 bases between them. The germline gives CDR1 SEHNR, CDR2 FQNEAQ (reference sequence). The CDR3 DNA sequence: TGTGCCAGCAGCTTAGAGGAGTACCCCTACGAGCAGTACTTC. Translated: CASSLEEYPYEQYF.

On this clonotype itself: A much larger clone differs from this one at a single base, so this may be a read error. V and J are TRBV6-5 and TRBJ2-1, with a possible D match to TRBD2 (5 bases). Germline V gene sequence: CDR1 MNHEY, CDR2 SVGAGI. V gave up 2 bases and J gave up 4 bases, with 6 bases separating them. CDR3 length equals 13 residues. The CDR3 region is CASSYGEYNEQFF. The CDR3 DNA reads as TGTGCCAGCAGTTACGGGGAGTACAATGAGCAGTTCTTC.

The chain is built from TRBV30 and TRBJ2-4; the D gene is possibly TRBD1 (5 bases). V lost 1 base, J lost 7 bases, and 20 bases lay in between. The CDR3 has 16 residues. CDR1 GTSNPN and CDR2 SVGIG come from the germline V gene (reference sequence). CDR3: CAWSARQGEIWNIQYF. CDR3 in DNA: TGTGCCTGGAGTGCTCGCCAGGGCGAGATATGGAACATTCAGTACTTC.

As concerns this clonotype: The junction departs from germline at one end; a sequencing error may be responsible. The rearrangement links TRBV20-1 to TRBJ2-4; the match to TRBD2 covers 9 bases. Gene TRBJ2-7 matches the end of the DNA better, so the J call may be wrong. The CDR3 sequence is 15 residues long. Germline-derived CDR1 and CDR2 are DFQATT and SNEGSKA (reference sequence). CDR3 nucleotides: TGCAGTGTTAGAGAGGAGGCGGGGGGGATTTACGAGCAGTACTTC. Translating gives CSVREEAGGIYEQYF.

In regard to this clonotype: This may come from a read error, since a much larger clone is one base off. The V gene is TRBV7-9, the J gene TRBJ2-7; D may match TRBD1 or TRBD2 (5 bases each). V shed 1 base and J shed 1 base, with 17 bases lying between them. The CDR3 length is 17 residues. Per germline, CDR1 SEHNR and CDR2 FQNEAQ (reference sequence). The CDR3 coding sequence is TGTGCCAGCAGCTTAGTCTGGACCGGGACCGTTTCCTACGAGCAGTACTTC. This encodes CASSLVWTGTVSYEQYF.

This clonotype has only one observation. V gene TRBV4-1 combines with J gene TRBJ2-3, with a weak D call TRBD2 (5 bases). CDR3 length: 14 residues. Germline V gene data show CDR1 as MGHRA and CDR2 as YSYEKL. V was trimmed by 2 bases and J by 4 bases, leaving 10 bases between them. This chain's CDR3 is CASSQLERADTQYF. The CDR3 DNA reads as TGCGCCAGCAGCCAACTCGAGAGGGCAGATACGCAGTATTTT.

The rearrangement links TRBV3-1 to TRBJ2-5, with 8 bases fitting TRBD2. Per the germline V gene, CDR1 is LGHDT and CDR2 is YNNKEL (reference sequence). V lost 2 bases and J lost 11; bases outside the gene matches: 13. This CDR3 region has 15 residues. The CDR3 DNA reads as TGTGCCAGCAGCCAAACACCGGGACTAGAGGGTGAGCAGTACTTC. Residues: CASSQTPGLEGEQYF.

The J gene is TRBJ2-3, the V gene TRBV5-1, with D possibly matching TRBD1 (6 bases). The CDR3 has 16 amino acids. Germline values: CDR1 SGHRS, CDR2 YFSETQ. V was cut by 5 bases and J by 0 bases, with 16 bases left in between. CDR3 DNA: TGCGCCAGCAGTCAATGGGCAGGGGAGAGCACAGATACGCAGTATTTT. Translated, it gives CASSQWAGESTDTQYF.

The chain joins TRBV4-1 to TRBJ2-1; D is unresolved. The CDR3 sequence is 20 residues long. Germline CDR1 and CDR2: MGHRA and YSYEKL. Trimming removed 5 bases at V and 0 bases at J, with 26 bases between. The CDR3 is CASSLGSGSILLSSYNEQFF. The CDR3 DNA sequence: TGCGCCAGCAGCTTAGGGTCGGGTTCTATCCTTTTGAGCTCCTACAATGAGCAGTTCTTC.

This clonotype was detected a few times. V is TRBV12-3 or TRBV12-4 and J is TRBJ1-1, with D hard to call. The CDR3 runs to 14 residues. V lost 7 bases and J 7 bases, leaving 19 bases between the germline ends. The DNA for the CDR3 is TGTGCCAGCATGATTCTACGCCTCGGGGTTGAAGCTTTCTTT. Protein sequence: CASMILRLGVEAFF.

This sequence joins TRBV7-2 and TRBJ2-4, with D tentatively TRBD1 (6 bases). With the DNA end fitting TRBJ2-7 better, the J assignment may be wrong. This CDR3 region has 14 residues. CDR1 SGHTA and CDR2 FQGNSA come from the germline V gene. The CDR3: CASSLRDTYYEQYF. In nucleotides, the CDR3 is TGTGCCAGCAGCTTAAGGGACACTTACTACGAGCAGTACTTC.

The chain carries TRBV13 and TRBJ1-5; tentatively, D is TRBD1 (5 bases). The CDR3 has 16 amino acids. V dropped 3 bases and J dropped 3 bases, with 15 bases sitting between them. Germline V lookup: CDR1 PRHDT, CDR2 FYEKMQ (reference sequence). This CDR3 reads CASSLGRGQTNQPQHF. CDR3 nucleotides: TGTGCCAGCAGCTTGGGGCGAGGGCAGACCAATCAGCCCCAGCATTTT.

Regarding this clonotype: A much larger clone is a single base away; this may be a read error. The rearrangement joins TRBV2 to TRBJ1-2; weak D call: TRBD1 (6 bases). CDR1 is SNHLY and CDR2 is FYNNEI in the germline V gene. This CDR3 contains 15 residues. V was cut by 6 bases and J by 3 bases, with 17 bases left in between. The CDR3 DNA reads TGTGCCAGCAGCTACAGGGAATTGATCTACTATGGCTACACCTTC. It specifies CASSYRELIYYGYTF.

The J gene is TRBJ2-3, the V gene TRBV12-3 or TRBV12-4; 9 bases match TRBD1. The trim removed 6 bases at V and 4 bases at J, leaving 11 bases unmatched. This CDR3 spans 16 amino acids. CDR3 in DNA: TGTGCCAGCAGCCAACTCGGACAGGGGAGGGCAGATACGCAGTATTTT. It yields the protein CASSQLGQGRADTQYF.

Note on this clonotype: One base away lies a much larger clone, so this may be a sequencing read error. The chain joins TRBV29-1 to TRBJ2-5, with 7 nucleotides matching TRBD2. Germline V lookup: CDR1 SQVTM, CDR2 ANQGSEA. Trimming took 3 bases from V and 11 from J; bases not matched to a gene: 9. CDR3 length: 12 amino acids. The CDR3 DNA reads as TGCAGCGTTGAGGGAGGGTTTGTTGAGCAGTACTTC. Amino acids: CSVEGGFVEQYF. The entire variable domain, with the rest obtained from reference TRBV29-1 and TRBJ2-5, is as follows: SAVISQKPSRDICQRGTSLTIQCQVDSQVTMMFWYRQQPGQSLTLIATANQGSEATYESGFVIDKFPISRPNLTFSTLTVSNMSPEDSSIYLCSVEGGFVEQYFGPGTRLLVL.